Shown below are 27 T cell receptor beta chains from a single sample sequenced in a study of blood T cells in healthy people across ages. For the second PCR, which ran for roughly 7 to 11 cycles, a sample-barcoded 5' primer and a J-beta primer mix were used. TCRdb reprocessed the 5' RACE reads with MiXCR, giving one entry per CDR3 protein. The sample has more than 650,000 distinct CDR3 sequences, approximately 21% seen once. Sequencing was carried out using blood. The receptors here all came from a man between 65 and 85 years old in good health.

CDR3 bases: TGCAGTGCTAGACGGACTAGCGGCACAGATACGCAGTATTTT. It translates to CSARRTSGTDTQYF. The chain carries TRBV20-1 and TRBJ2-3, with 9 nucleotides matching TRBD2. The CDR3 loop spans 14 amino acids. Germline V gene data show CDR1 as DFQATT and CDR2 as SNEGSKA (reference sequence). The V gene end was trimmed by 2 bases and the J gene end by 1 base; junction bases not matched to a gene: 1.

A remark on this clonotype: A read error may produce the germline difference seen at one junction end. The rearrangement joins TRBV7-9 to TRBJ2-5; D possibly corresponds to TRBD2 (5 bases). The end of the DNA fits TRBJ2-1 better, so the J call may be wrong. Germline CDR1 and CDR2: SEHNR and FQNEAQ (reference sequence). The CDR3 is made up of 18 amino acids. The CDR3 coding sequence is TGTGCCAGCAGCCTAGCTCTGGGCTACGAGGCGCACACGGGTGAGCAGTTCTTC. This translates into CASSLALGYEAHTGEQFF.

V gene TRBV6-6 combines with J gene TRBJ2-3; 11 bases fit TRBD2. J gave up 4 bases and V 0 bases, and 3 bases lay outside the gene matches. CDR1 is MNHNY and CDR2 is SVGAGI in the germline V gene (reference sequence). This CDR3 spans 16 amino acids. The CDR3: CASSYSTSGSPDTQYF. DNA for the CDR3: TGTGCCAGCAGTTACTCTACTAGCGGGAGCCCAGATACGCAGTATTTT.

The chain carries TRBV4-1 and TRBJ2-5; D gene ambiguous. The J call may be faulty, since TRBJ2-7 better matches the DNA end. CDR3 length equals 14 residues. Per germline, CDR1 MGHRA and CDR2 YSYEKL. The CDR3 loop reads CASSQVQSSYEQYF. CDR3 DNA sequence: TGCGCCAGCAGCCAAGTACAGAGCTCCTACGAGCAGTACTTC.

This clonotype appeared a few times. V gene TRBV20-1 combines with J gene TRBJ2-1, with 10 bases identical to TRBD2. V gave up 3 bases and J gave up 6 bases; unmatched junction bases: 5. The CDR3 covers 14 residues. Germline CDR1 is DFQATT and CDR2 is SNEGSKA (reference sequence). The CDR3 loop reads CSASRSSGGNEQFF. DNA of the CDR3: TGCAGTGCTAGTAGGTCTAGCGGGGGCAATGAGCAGTTCTTC.

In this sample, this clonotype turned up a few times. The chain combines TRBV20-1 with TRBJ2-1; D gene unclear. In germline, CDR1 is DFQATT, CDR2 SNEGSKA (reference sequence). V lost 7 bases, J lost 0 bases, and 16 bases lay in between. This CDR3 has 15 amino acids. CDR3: CSDRAALSSYNEQFF. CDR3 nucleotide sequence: TGCAGTGACAGAGCAGCGCTGAGCTCCTACAATGAGCAGTTCTTC.

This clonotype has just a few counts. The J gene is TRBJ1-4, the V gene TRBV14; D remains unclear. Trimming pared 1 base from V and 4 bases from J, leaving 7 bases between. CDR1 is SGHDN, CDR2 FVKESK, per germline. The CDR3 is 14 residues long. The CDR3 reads CASSQAAGNEKLFF. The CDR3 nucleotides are TGTGCCAGCAGCCAAGCTGCGGGTAATGAAAAACTGTTTTTT.

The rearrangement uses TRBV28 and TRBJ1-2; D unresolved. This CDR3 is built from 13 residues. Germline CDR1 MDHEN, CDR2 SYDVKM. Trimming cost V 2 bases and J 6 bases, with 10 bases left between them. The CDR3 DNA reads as TGTGCCAGCAGTTTAAGGTCATCGGATGGCTACACCTTC. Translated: CASSLRSSDGYTF.

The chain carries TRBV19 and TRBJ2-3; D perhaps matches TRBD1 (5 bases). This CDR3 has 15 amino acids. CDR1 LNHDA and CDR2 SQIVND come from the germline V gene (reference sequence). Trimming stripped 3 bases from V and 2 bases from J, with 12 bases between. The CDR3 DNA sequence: TGTGCCAGTAGTATGAGCCGTGGGGCCACAGATACGCAGTATTTT. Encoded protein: CASSMSRGATDTQYF.

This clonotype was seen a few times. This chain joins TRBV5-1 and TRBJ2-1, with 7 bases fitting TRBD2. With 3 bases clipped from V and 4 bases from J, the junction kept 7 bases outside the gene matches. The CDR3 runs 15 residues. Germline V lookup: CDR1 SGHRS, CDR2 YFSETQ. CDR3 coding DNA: TGCGCCAGCAGCTGGGGAACTAGCGAGTACAATGAGCAGTTCTTC. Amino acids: CASSWGTSEYNEQFF.

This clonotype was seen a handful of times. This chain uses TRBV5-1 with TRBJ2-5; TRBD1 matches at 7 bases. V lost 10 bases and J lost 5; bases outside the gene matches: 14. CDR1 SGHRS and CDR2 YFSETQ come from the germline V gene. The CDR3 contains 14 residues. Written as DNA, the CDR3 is TGCGCCGGCACTACAGGGGTTAGCGCGGAGACCCAGTACTTC. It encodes CAGTTGVSAETQYF. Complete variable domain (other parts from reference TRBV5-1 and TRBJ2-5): KAGVTQTPRYLIKTRGQQVTLSCSPISGHRSVSWYQQTPGQGLQFLFEYFSETQRNKGNFPGRFSGRQFSNSRSEMNVSTLELGDSALYLCAGTTGVSAETQYFGPGTRLLVL.

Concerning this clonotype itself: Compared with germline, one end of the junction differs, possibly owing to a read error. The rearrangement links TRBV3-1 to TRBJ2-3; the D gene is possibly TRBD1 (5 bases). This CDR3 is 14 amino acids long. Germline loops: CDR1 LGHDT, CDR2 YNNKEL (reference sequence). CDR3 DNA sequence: TGTGCCAGCAGCCCAAGACTTTCCACAGGTACGCAGTATTTT. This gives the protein CASSPRLSTGTQYF.

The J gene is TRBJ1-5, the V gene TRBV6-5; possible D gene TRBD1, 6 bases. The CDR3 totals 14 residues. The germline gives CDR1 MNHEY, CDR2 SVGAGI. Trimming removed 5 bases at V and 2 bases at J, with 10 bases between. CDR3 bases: TGTGCCAGCAGTACTCGACAGGGCAATCAGCCCCAGCATTTT. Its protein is CASSTRQGNQPQHF.

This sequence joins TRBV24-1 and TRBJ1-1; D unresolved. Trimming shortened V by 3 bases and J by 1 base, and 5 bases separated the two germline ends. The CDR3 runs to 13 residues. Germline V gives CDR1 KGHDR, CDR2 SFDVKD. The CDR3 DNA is TGTGCCACCAGTGATGACGGGAACACTGAAGCTTTCTTT. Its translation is CATSDDGNTEAFF.

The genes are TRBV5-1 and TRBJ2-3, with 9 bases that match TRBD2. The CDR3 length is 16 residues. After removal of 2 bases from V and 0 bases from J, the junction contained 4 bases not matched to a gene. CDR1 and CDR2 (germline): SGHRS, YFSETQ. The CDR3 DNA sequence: TGCGCCAGCAGCTTTAGCGGGGGCGCTAGCACAGATACGCAGTATTTT. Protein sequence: CASSFSGGASTDTQYF.

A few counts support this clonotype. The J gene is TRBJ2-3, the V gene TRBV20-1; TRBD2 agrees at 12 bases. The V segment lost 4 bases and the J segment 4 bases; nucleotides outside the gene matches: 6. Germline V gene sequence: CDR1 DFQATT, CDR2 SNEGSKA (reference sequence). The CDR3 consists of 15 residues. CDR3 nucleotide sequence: TGCAGTGCTACCGGACTAGCGGGAATTGCAGATACGCAGTATTTT. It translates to CSATGLAGIADTQYF.

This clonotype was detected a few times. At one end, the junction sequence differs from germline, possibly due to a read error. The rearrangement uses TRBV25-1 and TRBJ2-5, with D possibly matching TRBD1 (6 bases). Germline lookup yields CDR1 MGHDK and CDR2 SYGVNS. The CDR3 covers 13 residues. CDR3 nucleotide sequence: TGTGCCAGCAGTGGACAACCAGGGGAGAGCCAGTACTTC. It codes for CASSGQPGESQYF.

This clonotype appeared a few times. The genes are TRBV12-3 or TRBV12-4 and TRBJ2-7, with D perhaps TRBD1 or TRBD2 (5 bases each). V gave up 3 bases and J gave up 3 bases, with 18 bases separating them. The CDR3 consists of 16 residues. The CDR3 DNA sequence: TGTGCCAGCAGTTTCAGTCCGGGGCGAACTCTCTACGAGCAGTACTTC. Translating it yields CASSFSPGRTLYEQYF.

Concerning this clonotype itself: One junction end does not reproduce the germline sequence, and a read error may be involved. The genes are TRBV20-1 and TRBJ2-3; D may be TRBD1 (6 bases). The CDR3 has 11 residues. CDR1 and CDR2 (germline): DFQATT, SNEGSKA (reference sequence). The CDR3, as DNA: TGCAGTGCTAGAGCACAGGGTATTCAGTACTTT. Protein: CSARAQGIQYF.

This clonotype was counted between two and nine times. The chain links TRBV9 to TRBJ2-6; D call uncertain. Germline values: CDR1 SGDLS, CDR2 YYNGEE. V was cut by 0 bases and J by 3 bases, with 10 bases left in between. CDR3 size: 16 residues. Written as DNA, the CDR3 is TGTGCCAGCAGCGTAGGTGAGGTCGTTGGGGCCAACGTCCTGACTTTC. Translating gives CASSVGEVVGANVLTF.

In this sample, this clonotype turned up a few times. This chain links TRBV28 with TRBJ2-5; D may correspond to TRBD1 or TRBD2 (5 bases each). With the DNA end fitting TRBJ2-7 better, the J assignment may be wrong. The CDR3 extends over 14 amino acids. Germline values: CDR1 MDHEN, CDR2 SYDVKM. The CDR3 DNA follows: TGTGCCAGCGGAAGGGGTGGGGGAGCATACGAGCAGTACTTC. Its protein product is CASGRGGGAYEQYF.

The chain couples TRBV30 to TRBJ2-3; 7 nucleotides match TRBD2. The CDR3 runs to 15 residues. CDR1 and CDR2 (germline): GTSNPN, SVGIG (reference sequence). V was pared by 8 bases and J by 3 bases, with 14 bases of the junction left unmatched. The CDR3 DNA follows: TGTGCCGTAGTGGCTAGCGGTAGAGGGACAGATACGCAGTATTTT. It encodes CAVVASGRGTDTQYF.

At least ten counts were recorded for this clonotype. The CDR3, as DNA: TGTGCCACCAGCAGAGTCAGTCAGCAAGAGACCCAGTACTTC. This encodes CATSRVSQQETQYF. This chain connects TRBV15 to TRBJ2-5; D remains ambiguous. V was clipped by 1 base and J by 2 bases, with 8 bases between them. The CDR3 is 14 amino acids. Germline V gene lookup returns CDR1 LNHNV and CDR2 YYDKDF (reference sequence).

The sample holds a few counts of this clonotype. CDR3 coding DNA: TGTGCCAGCAGTTTCCAGAGCGGGAGGCTGGGAGATACGCAGTATTTT. This codes for CASSFQSGRLGDTQYF. The rearrangement uses TRBV28 and TRBJ2-3, with TRBD2 matching over 9 bases. J lost 5 bases, V lost 3 bases, and 9 bases had no gene match. This CDR3 is 16 amino acids long. Germline CDR1 MDHEN, CDR2 SYDVKM.

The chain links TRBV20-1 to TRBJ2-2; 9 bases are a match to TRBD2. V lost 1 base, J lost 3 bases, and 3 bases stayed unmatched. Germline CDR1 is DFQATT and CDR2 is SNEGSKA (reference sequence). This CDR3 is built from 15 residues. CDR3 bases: TGCAGTGCTAGAGGCGGGGGGGCGGACACCGGGGAGCTGTTTTTT. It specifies CSARGGGADTGELFF.

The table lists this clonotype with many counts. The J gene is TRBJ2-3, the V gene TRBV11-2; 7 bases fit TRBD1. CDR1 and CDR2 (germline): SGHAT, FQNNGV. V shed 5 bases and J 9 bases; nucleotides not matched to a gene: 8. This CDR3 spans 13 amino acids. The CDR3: CASSTEQGRTQYF. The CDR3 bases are TGTGCCAGCAGCACAGAACAGGGGAGAACGCAGTATTTT.

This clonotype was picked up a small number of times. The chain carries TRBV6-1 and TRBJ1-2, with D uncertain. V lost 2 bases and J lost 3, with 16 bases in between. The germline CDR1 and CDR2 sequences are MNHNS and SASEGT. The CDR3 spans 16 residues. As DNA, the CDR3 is TGTGCCAGCAGTGAACCTGGGCTACAGAACCACTATGGCTACACCTTC. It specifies CASSEPGLQNHYGYTF.